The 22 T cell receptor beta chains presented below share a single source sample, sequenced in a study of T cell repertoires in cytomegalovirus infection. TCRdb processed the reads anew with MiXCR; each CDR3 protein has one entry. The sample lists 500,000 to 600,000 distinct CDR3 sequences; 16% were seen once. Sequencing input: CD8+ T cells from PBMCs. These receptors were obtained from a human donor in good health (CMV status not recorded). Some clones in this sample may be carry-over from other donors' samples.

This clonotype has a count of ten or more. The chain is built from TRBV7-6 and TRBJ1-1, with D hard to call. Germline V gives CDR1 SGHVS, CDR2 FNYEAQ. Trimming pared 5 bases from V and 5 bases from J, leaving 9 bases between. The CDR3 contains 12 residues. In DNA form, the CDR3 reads TGTGCCAGCAGCCCACTGGGGACTGAAGCTTTCTTT. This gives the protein CASSPLGTEAFF.

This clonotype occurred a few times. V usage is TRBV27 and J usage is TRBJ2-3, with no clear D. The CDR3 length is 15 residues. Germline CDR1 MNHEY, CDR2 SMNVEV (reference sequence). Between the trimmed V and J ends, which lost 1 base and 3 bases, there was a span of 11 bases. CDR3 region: CASSLFIRSTDTQYF. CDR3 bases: TGTGCCAGCAGTTTATTCATCCGGTCTACAGATACGCAGTATTTT.

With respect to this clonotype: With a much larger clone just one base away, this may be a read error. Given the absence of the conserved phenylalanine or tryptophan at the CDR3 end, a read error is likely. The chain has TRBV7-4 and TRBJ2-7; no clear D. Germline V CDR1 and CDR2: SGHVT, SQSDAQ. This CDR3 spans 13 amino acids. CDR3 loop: CASSLAASSEQYL. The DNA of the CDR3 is TGTGCCAGCAGCTTAGCCGCCTCCTCCGAGCAGTACTTA.

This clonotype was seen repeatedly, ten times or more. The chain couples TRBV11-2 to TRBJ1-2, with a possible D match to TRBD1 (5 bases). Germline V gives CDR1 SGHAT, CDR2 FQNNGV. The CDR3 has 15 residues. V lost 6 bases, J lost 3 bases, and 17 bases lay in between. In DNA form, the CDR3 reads TGTGCCAGCAGGCTTGACGGGGGAGACTACTATGGCTACACCTTC. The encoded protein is CASRLDGGDYYGYTF.

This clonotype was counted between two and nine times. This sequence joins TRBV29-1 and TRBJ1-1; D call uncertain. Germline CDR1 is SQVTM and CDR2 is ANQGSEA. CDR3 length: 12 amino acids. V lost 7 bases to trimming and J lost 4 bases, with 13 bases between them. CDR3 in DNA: TGCAGCGCCCTACGGCTAGGCACTGAAGCTTTCTTT. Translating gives CSALRLGTEAFF. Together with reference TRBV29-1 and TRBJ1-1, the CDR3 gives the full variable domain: SAVISQKPSRDICQRGTSLTIQCQVDSQVTMMFWYRQQPGQSLTLIATANQGSEATYESGFVIDKFPISRPNLTFSTLTVSNMSPEDSSIYLCSALRLGTEAFFGQGTRLTVV.

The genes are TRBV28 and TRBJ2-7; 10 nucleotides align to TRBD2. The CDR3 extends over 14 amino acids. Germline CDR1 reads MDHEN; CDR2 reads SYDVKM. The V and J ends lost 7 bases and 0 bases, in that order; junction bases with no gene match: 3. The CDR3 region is CASKWTSGSYEQYF. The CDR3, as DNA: TGTGCCAGCAAATGGACTAGCGGCTCCTACGAGCAGTACTTC.

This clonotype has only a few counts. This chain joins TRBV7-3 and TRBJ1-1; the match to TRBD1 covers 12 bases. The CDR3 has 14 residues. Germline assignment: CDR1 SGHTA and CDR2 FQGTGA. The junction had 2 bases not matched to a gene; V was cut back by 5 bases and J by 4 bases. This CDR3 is CASSAGQGATEAFF. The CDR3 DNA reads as TGTGCCAGCAGCGCGGGACAGGGGGCCACTGAAGCTTTCTTT.

In DNA form, the CDR3 reads TGTGCCAGCAGTTACTCCGGACTAGTAGGGCCCCACAATGAGCAGTTCTTC. It is translated as CASSYSGLVGPHNEQFF. This sequence joins TRBV6-5 and TRBJ2-1; 7 positions match TRBD2. The trim removed 0 bases at V and 5 bases at J, leaving 10 bases unmatched. Germline CDR1 MNHEY, CDR2 SVGAGI. This CDR3 is 17 amino acids long.

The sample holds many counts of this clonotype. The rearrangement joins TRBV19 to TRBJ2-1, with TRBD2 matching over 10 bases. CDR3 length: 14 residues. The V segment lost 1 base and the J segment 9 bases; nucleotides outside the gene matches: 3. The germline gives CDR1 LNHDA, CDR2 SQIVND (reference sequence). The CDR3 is CASSIASGSGEQFF. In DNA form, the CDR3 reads TGTGCCAGTAGTATAGCTAGCGGGAGTGGTGAGCAGTTCTTC.

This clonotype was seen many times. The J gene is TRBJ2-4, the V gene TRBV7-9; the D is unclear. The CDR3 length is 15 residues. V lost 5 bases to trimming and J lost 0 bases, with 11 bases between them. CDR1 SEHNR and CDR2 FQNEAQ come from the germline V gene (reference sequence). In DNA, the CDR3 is TGTGCCAGCAGCACCCGACATCAAGCCAAAAACATTCAGTACTTC. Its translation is CASSTRHQAKNIQYF.

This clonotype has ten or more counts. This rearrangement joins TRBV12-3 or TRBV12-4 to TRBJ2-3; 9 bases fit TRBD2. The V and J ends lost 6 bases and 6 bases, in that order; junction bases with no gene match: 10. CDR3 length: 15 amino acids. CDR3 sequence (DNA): TGTGCCAGCAGCCCAGCGGGGGGAGGTTTGGATACGCAGTATTTT. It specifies CASSPAGGGLDTQYF.

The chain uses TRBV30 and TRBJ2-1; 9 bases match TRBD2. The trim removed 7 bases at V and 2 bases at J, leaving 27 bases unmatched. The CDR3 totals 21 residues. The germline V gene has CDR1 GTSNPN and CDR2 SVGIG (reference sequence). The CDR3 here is CAFGNSPGGGRAVSTYNEQFF. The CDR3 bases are TGTGCCTTCGGGAACTCCCCGGGGGGCGGGAGGGCCGTTAGCACCTACAATGAGCAGTTCTTC.

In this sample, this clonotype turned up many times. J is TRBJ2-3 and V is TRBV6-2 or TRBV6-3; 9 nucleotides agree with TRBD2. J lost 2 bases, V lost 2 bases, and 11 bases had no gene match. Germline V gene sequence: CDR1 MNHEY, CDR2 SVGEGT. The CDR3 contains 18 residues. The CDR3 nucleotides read TGTGCCAGCAGTTACCCCTCTGGGGTAGCGGGGGCCACAGATACGCAGTATTTT. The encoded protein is CASSYPSGVAGATDTQYF.

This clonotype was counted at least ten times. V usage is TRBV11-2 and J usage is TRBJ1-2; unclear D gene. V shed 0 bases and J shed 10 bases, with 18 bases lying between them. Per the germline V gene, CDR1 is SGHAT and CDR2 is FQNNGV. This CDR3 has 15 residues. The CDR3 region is CASSLEAQTALPYTF. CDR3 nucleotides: TGTGCCAGCAGCTTAGAGGCCCAAACAGCTCTCCCCTACACCTTC.

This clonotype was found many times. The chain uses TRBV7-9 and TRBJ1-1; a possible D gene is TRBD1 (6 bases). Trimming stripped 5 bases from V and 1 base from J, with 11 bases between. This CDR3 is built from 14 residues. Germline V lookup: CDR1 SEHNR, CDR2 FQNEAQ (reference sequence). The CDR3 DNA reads TGTGCCAGCAGCAGGGGACACCCGAACACTGAAGCTTTCTTT. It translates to CASSRGHPNTEAFF.

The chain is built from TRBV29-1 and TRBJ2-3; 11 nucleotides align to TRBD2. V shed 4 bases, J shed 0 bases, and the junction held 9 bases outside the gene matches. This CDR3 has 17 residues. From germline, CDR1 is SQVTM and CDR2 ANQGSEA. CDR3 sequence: CSVGLAGGTTSTDTQYF. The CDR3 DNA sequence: TGCAGCGTTGGTCTAGCGGGGGGTACCACTAGCACAGATACGCAGTATTTT.

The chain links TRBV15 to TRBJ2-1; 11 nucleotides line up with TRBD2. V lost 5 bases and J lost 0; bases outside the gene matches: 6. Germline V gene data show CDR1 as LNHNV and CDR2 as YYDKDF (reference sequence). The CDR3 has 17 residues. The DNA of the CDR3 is TGTGCCACCAGCGGCCCTAGCGGGGGGAACTCCTACAATGAGCAGTTCTTC. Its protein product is CATSGPSGGNSYNEQFF. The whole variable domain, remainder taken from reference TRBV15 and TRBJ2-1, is DAMVIQNPRYQVTQFGKPVTLSCSQTLNHNVMYWYQQKSSQAPKLLFHYYDKDFNNEADTPDNFQSRRPNTSFCFLDIRSPGLGDTAMYLCATSGPSGGNSYNEQFFGPGTRLTVL.

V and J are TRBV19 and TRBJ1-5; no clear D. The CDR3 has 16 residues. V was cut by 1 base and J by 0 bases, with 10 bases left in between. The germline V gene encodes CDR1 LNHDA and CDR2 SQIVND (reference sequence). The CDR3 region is CASSIVEDYSNQPQHF. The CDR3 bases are TGTGCCAGTAGTATAGTAGAGGATTATAGCAATCAGCCCCAGCATTTT.

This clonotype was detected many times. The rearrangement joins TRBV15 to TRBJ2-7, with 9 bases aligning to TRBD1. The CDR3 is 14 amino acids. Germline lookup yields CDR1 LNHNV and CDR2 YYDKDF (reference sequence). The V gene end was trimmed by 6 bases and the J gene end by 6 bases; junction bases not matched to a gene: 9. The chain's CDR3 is CATREGQGVFEQYF. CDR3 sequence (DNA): TGTGCCACCAGGGAGGGACAGGGAGTGTTCGAGCAGTACTTC.

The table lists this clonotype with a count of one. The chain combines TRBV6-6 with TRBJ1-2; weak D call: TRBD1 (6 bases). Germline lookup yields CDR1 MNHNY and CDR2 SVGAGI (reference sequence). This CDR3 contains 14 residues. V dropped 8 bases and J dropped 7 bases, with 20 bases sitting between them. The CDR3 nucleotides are TGTGCCAGCGACCAAATGGGGGCAGGAGGTGGCTACACCTTC. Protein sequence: CASDQMGAGGGYTF.

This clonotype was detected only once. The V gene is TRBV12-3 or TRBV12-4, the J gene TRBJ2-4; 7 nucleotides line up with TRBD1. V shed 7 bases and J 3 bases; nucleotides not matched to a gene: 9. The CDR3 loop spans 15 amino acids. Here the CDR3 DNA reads TGTGCCAGCACTATATCCAGGGGGAACAAAAACATTCAGTACTTC. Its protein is CASTISRGNKNIQYF.

The CDR3 region is CASSLFSGSLETQYF. In nucleotides, the CDR3 is TGCGCCAGCAGCTTATTTAGCGGGAGCCTAGAGACCCAGTACTTC. This chain joins TRBV5-1 and TRBJ2-5; 9 positions match TRBD2. V was pared by 2 bases and J by 4 bases, with 6 bases of the junction left unmatched. Looked up from germline, CDR1 is SGHRS and CDR2 is YFSETQ. CDR3 size: 15 residues.